This T cell receptor (beta chain) was documented in a study of T cells in Graves' hyperthyroidism and ophthalmopathy. Study-level points and caveats: Most thyroid clonotypes with frequency above 0.001 were detected in blood.

This clonotype was observed many times. The antigen remains unidentified. This CDR3 is 15 amino acids long. The J segment lost 6 bases and the V segment lost 1 base, leaving 9 bases of the junction unmatched. Germline V lookup: CDR1 GTSNPN, CDR2 SVGIG (reference sequence). Amplified TCR beta CDR3 regions derived from RNA transcripts. HTBI primers drove first-round RT-PCR of the TCR CDR3. TCRdb re-called the multiplex PCR reads with MiXCR, one entry per CDR3 protein. The sample gives approximately 700,000 distinct CDR3 sequences, about 17% of which show up once; around 7.7% is in the top ten. Orbital computed tomography, thyroid ultrasound, serum thyroxine and TRAb, and clinical symptoms together informed the diagnoses.

V gene TRBV30 combines with J gene TRBJ2-7; TRBD2 aligns across 10 bases. This TCR came from a man younger than 35 with Graves' hyperthyroidism. Sequencing input: blood. CDR3 bases: TGTGCCTGGAGTGGGGACCTAGTAGCGGGAGGCGAGCAGTACTTC. Its protein product is CAWSGDLVAGGEQYF.